This TCR beta chain was identified in a study of blood T cell repertoires in COVID-19. As for the study in general: In each case, the material was cDNA or gDNA derived from T cells, B-cell-depleted T cells, or PBMCs.

Clones were read by immunoSEQ multiplex PCR, and TCRdb kept only the in-frame ones, dropping some. The repertoire includes about 230,000 clones, about 84% of them detected once, and 1.8% sits in the top ten. Trimming cost V 6 bases and J 2 bases, with 14 bases left between them. The CDR3 loop spans 14 amino acids. From germline, CDR1 is KGHSH and CDR2 LQKENI. Across about two dozen US areas, participants ranged in age from about 18 to 90 years. Donors were grouped by their self-reported clinical history. This clone was picked up one time. The sample contains more than one DNA sequence encoding this CDR3.

Sample: PBMCs or T cells enriched from blood (not recorded which). The receptor's source is a man between 60 and 75 years old who had recovered from COVID-19. The rearrangement uses TRBV18 and TRBJ2-7; a possible D gene is TRBD1 (6 bases). CDR3 region: CASSQRQETYEQYF. The CDR3, as DNA: TGTGCCAGCTCCCAAAGACAGGAGACCTACGAGCAGTACTTC.